The rows below give T cell receptor beta chains drawn from one sample of a study of blood T cell repertoires in COVID-19. Clones were sequenced by immunoSEQ multiplex PCR, and TCRdb holds only the in-frame ones, with some missing. The sample includes under 70,000 clones, just under 90% of them seen just once. The specimen sequenced was peripheral blood. The origin of the receptors is a man aged 50 or older with acute or convalescent COVID-19. Each CDR3 is given with its conserved first and last residue. The D gene is left open where the match is weak. A row's size may be missing; if present it is once, few, many or a size class.

CDR3aa: CASSYSMGRGNSPLHF
CDR3nt: TGTGCCAGCAGTTACTCCATGGGGCGGGGAAATTCACCCCTCCACTTT
j_gene: TRBJ1-6
d_gene: NA
v_gene: TRBV6-5
abundance: NA

CDR3aa: CASTEQATQYF
CDR3nt: TGTGCCAGCACCGAACAGGCTACCCAGTACTTC
j_gene: TRBJ2-5
d_gene: NA
v_gene: TRBV28
abundance: NA

CDR3aa: CASSHLPASWTGRPATNEKLFF
CDR3nt: TGTGCCAGCAGCCACCTTCCCGCCTCATGGACAGGGCGACCTGCAACTAATGAAAAACTGTTTTTT
j_gene: TRBJ1-4
d_gene: TRBD1
v_gene: TRBV14
abundance: NA

CDR3aa: CSVVGPGSTYEQYF
CDR3nt: TGCAGCGTTGTCGGTCCTGGGAGTACCTACGAGCAGTACTTC
j_gene: TRBJ2-7
d_gene: NA
v_gene: TRBV29-1
abundance: NA

CDR3aa: CASSPRLSRNTEAFF
CDR3nt: TGTGCCAGCAGTCCCCGACTATCAAGGAACACTGAAGCTTTCTTT
j_gene: TRBJ1-1
d_gene: NA
v_gene: TRBV27
abundance: NA

CDR3aa: CASSLQGASGLAVTEAFF
CDR3nt: TGTGCCAGCAGCTTACAGGGGGCGAGCGGCCTTGCGGTCACTGAAGCTTTCTTT
j_gene: TRBJ1-1
d_gene: TRBD1
v_gene: TRBV27
abundance: NA

CDR3aa: CASRLAGVGDIQYF
CDR3nt: TGTGCCAGCAGGCTAGCGGGAGTCGGGGACATTCAGTACTTC
j_gene: TRBJ2-4
d_gene: TRBD2
v_gene: TRBV2
abundance: NA

CDR3aa: CASRAATDTQYF
CDR3nt: TGTGCCAGCAGGGCAGCGACAGATACGCAGTATTTT
j_gene: TRBJ2-3
d_gene: NA
v_gene: TRBV6-1
abundance: NA

CDR3aa: CASSLGRTGVEETQYF
CDR3nt: TGTGCCAGCAGCTTGGGGCGGACCGGGGTAGAGGAGACCCAGTACTTC
j_gene: TRBJ2-5
d_gene: NA
v_gene: TRBV5-4
abundance: NA

CDR3aa: CASSVGQTSYEQYF
CDR3nt: TGTGCCAGCAGCGTGGGGCAAACCTCCTACGAGCAGTACTTC
j_gene: TRBJ2-7
d_gene: NA
v_gene: TRBV9
abundance: NA

CDR3aa: CASSPAGTGGGETQYF
CDR3nt: TGTGCCAGCTCACCGGCCGGGACAGGGGGGGGAGAGACCCAGTACTTC
j_gene: TRBJ2-5
d_gene: TRBD1
v_gene: TRBV18
abundance: NA

CDR3aa: CASSDRTGSGDTQYF
CDR3nt: TGTGCCAGCAGTGACAGGACAGGGTCCGGAGATACGCAGTATTTT
j_gene: TRBJ2-3
d_gene: TRBD1
v_gene: TRBV6-1
abundance: once

CDR3aa: CASSLQRSSYNEQFF
CDR3nt: TGTGCTAGCAGCTTGCAGCGGAGCTCCTACAATGAGCAGTTCTTC
j_gene: TRBJ2-1
d_gene: NA
v_gene: TRBV7-7
abundance: NA

CDR3aa: CASNSMPGSSYTF
CDR3nt: TGTGCCAGCAACTCGATGCCGGGGTCGAGCTACACCTTC
j_gene: TRBJ1-2
d_gene: NA
v_gene: TRBV3-1/TRBV3-2
abundance: few

CDR3aa: CASSWGGQTYEQYF
CDR3nt: TGTGCCAGCAGTTGGGGGGGGCAAACCTACGAGCAGTACTTC
j_gene: TRBJ2-7
d_gene: NA
v_gene: TRBV6-5
abundance: NA

CDR3aa: CASSGGEEYGYTF
CDR3nt: TGTGCCAGCAGCGGGGGAGAGGAGTATGGCTACACCTTC
j_gene: TRBJ1-2
d_gene: NA
v_gene: TRBV9
abundance: once

CDR3aa: CASSFNYPSGANVLTF
CDR3nt: TGTGCCAGCAGTTTCAACTATCCTTCTGGGGCCAACGTCCTGACTTTC
j_gene: TRBJ2-6
d_gene: NA
v_gene: TRBV28
abundance: NA

CDR3aa: CASSYKSGMGYNEQFF
CDR3nt: TGTGCCAGCAGTTATAAGAGCGGGATGGGCTACAATGAGCAGTTCTTC
j_gene: TRBJ2-1
d_gene: TRBD2
v_gene: TRBV6-5
abundance: NA

CDR3aa: CASTTPGGWGGSNQPQHF
CDR3nt: TGTGCCAGCACCACCCCCGGGGGTTGGGGGGGTAGCAATCAGCCCCAGCATTTT
j_gene: TRBJ1-5
d_gene: NA
v_gene: TRBV2
abundance: NA

CDR3aa: CASSQDRDPGGAYYGYTF
CDR3nt: TGCGCCAGCAGCCAAGATCGGGATCCAGGGGGCGCTTACTATGGCTACACCTTC
j_gene: TRBJ1-2
d_gene: TRBD1
v_gene: TRBV4-1
abundance: NA

CDR3aa: CASSMGLAGANYNEQFF
CDR3nt: TGTGCCAGCAGCATGGGACTAGCGGGGGCAAACTACAATGAGCAGTTCTTC
j_gene: TRBJ2-1
d_gene: TRBD2
v_gene: TRBV7-3
abundance: NA

CDR3aa: CASRPWTGPYSNQPQHF
CDR3nt: TGTGCCAGCAGACCCTGGACAGGACCATATAGCAATCAGCCCCAGCATTTT
j_gene: TRBJ1-5
d_gene: TRBD1
v_gene: TRBV28
abundance: NA

CDR3aa: CASSLGPTTSGSYYEQFF
CDR3nt: TGTGCCAGCAGCTTAGGACCTACGACTAGCGGGAGTTACTATGAGCAGTTCTTC
j_gene: TRBJ2-1
d_gene: TRBD2
v_gene: TRBV7-6
abundance: NA

CDR3aa: CASRPDRGTDTQYF
CDR3nt: TGTGCCAGCAGACCGGACAGGGGCACAGATACGCAGTATTTT
j_gene: TRBJ2-3
d_gene: TRBD1
v_gene: TRBV6-5
abundance: NA

CDR3aa: CASSLTGELLQETQYF
CDR3nt: TGTGCCAGCAGCTTAACGGGGGAACTTCTCCAAGAGACCCAGTACTTC
j_gene: TRBJ2-5
d_gene: NA
v_gene: TRBV11-2
abundance: NA

CDR3aa: CASSQGFRETQYF
CDR3nt: TGTGCCAGCAGCCAGGGGTTCAGAGAGACCCAGTACTTC
j_gene: TRBJ2-5
d_gene: NA
v_gene: TRBV7-2
abundance: NA

CDR3aa: CASSRQGRTYEQYF
CDR3nt: TGTGCCAGTAGTAGACAGGGGCGCACCTACGAGCAGTACTTC
j_gene: TRBJ2-7
d_gene: TRBD1
v_gene: TRBV19
abundance: NA

CDR3aa: CASSPFLGRTSGSMADTQYF
CDR3nt: TGTGCCAGCTCACCTTTTTTGGGCCGGACTAGCGGGAGTATGGCAGATACGCAGTATTTT
j_gene: TRBJ2-3
d_gene: TRBD2
v_gene: TRBV18
abundance: NA

CDR3aa: CASGPTYNEQFF
CDR3nt: TGTGCCAGCGGGCCCACCTACAATGAGCAGTTCTTC
j_gene: TRBJ2-1
d_gene: NA
v_gene: TRBV12-3/TRBV12-4
abundance: NA

CDR3aa: CASSSASFGTATQYF
CDR3nt: TGTGCCAGCAGCTCCGCCTCCTTTGGGACTGCTACGCAGTATTTT
j_gene: TRBJ2-3
d_gene: NA
v_gene: TRBV5-4
abundance: NA

CDR3aa: CASSPGTSESDTQYF
CDR3nt: TGTGCCAGTAGTCCAGGGACTAGTGAGTCAGATACGCAGTATTTT
j_gene: TRBJ2-3
d_gene: TRBD2
v_gene: TRBV19
abundance: NA

CDR3aa: CASSLLARGSNQPQHF
CDR3nt: TGTGCCAGCAGCTTATTAGCCAGGGGCAGCAATCAGCCCCAGCATTTT
j_gene: TRBJ1-5
d_gene: NA
v_gene: TRBV11-2
abundance: NA

CDR3aa: CASGRTGGWSNQPQHF
CDR3nt: TGTGCCAGCGGCCGGACAGGGGGTTGGAGCAATCAGCCCCAGCATTTT
j_gene: TRBJ1-5
d_gene: TRBD1
v_gene: TRBV27
abundance: NA

CDR3aa: CASSLPRVSISGANVLTF
CDR3nt: TGTGCCAGCAGCTTACCTAGAGTGAGCATATCTGGGGCCAACGTCCTGACTTTC
j_gene: TRBJ2-6
d_gene: NA
v_gene: TRBV13
abundance: once

CDR3aa: CASSPRTSGSGEQYF
CDR3nt: TGTGCCAGCTCACCACGGACTAGCGGGAGCGGCGAGCAGTACTTC
j_gene: TRBJ2-7
d_gene: TRBD2
v_gene: TRBV18
abundance: NA

CDR3aa: CASSRQGGSQPQHF
CDR3nt: TGTGCCAGCAGTCGACAGGGAGGAAGCCAGCCCCAGCATTTT
j_gene: TRBJ1-5
d_gene: TRBD1
v_gene: TRBV6-5
abundance: NA

CDR3aa: CASSEVPRTVNTEAFF
CDR3nt: TGTGCCAGCAGTGAAGTTCCCCGGACAGTGAACACTGAAGCTTTCTTT
j_gene: TRBJ1-1
d_gene: NA
v_gene: TRBV6-1
abundance: once

CDR3aa: CASSESAGYEQFF
CDR3nt: TGCGCCAGCAGTGAGTCTGCGGGCTATGAGCAGTTCTTC
j_gene: TRBJ2-1
d_gene: NA
v_gene: TRBV10-1
abundance: once

CDR3aa: CASSFGIGNTIYF
CDR3nt: TGTGCCAGCAGTTTCGGGATTGGAAACACCATATATTTT
j_gene: TRBJ1-3
d_gene: NA
v_gene: TRBV6-5
abundance: NA

CDR3aa: CASSSRRWAGQPQHF
CDR3nt: TGTGCCAGCAGTTCCCGGAGGTGGGCTGGTCAGCCCCAGCATTTT
j_gene: TRBJ1-5
d_gene: NA
v_gene: TRBV28
abundance: NA

CDR3aa: CASSEARANTEAFF
CDR3nt: TGCGCCAGCAGTGAGGCCAGGGCGAACACTGAAGCTTTCTTT
j_gene: TRBJ1-1
d_gene: NA
v_gene: TRBV10-1
abundance: few

CDR3aa: CASSFTGKVHNEQFF
CDR3nt: TGTGCCAGCAGCTTCACAGGGAAAGTCCACAATGAGCAGTTCTTC
j_gene: TRBJ2-1
d_gene: NA
v_gene: TRBV5-4
abundance: NA

CDR3aa: CASSEQGSIAYEQYF
CDR3nt: TGTGCCAGCAGTGAACAGGGAAGTATCGCCTACGAGCAGTACTTC
j_gene: TRBJ2-7
d_gene: NA
v_gene: TRBV6-1
abundance: few

CDR3aa: CASSPPGQGGETQYF
CDR3nt: TGTGCCAGCAGCCCTCCGGGACAGGGGGGAGAGACCCAGTACTTC
j_gene: TRBJ2-5
d_gene: TRBD1
v_gene: TRBV6-6
abundance: NA

CDR3aa: CASSLAADRGFF
CDR3nt: TGTGCCAGCAGTTTAGCCGCGGACAGGGGGTTCTTC
j_gene: TRBJ2-1
d_gene: TRBD1
v_gene: TRBV12-3/TRBV12-4
abundance: NA

CDR3aa: CATSRGTNTGELFF
CDR3nt: TGTGCCACCAGCAGGGGCACGAACACCGGGGAGCTGTTTTTT
j_gene: TRBJ2-2
d_gene: NA
v_gene: TRBV15
abundance: NA

CDR3aa: CASSPGQTIRPEAFF
CDR3nt: TGTGCCAGCAGCCCCGGACAGACAATACGGCCTGAAGCTTTCTTT
j_gene: TRBJ1-1
d_gene: NA
v_gene: TRBV11-3
abundance: few

CDR3aa: CASAAQLNTEAFF
CDR3nt: TGTGCCAGCGCGGCTCAGCTGAACACTGAAGCTTTCTTT
j_gene: TRBJ1-1
d_gene: NA
v_gene: TRBV11-2
abundance: NA

CDR3aa: CAFQVEVNQPQHF
CDR3nt: TGTGCCTTCCAGGTGGAGGTGAATCAGCCCCAGCATTTT
j_gene: TRBJ1-5
d_gene: NA
v_gene: TRBV30
abundance: NA

CDR3aa: CASSQDTTSGAYEQYF
CDR3nt: TGTGCCAGCAGCCAAGATACGACTAGCGGAGCCTACGAGCAGTACTTC
j_gene: TRBJ2-7
d_gene: TRBD2
v_gene: TRBV4-2
abundance: medium-sized

CDR3aa: CASSEGAGMNTEAFF
CDR3nt: TGTGCCAGCAGTGAAGGGGCAGGCATGAACACTGAAGCTTTCTTT
j_gene: TRBJ1-1
d_gene: NA
v_gene: TRBV2
abundance: NA

CDR3aa: CSAASGFEQYF
CDR3nt: TGCAGTGCTGCCTCGGGGTTCGAGCAGTACTTC
j_gene: TRBJ2-7
d_gene: NA
v_gene: TRBV20-1
abundance: NA

CDR3aa: CASSLAGRSYEQYF
CDR3nt: TGTGCCAGCAGCTTAGCGGGGAGGTCTTACGAGCAGTACTTC
j_gene: TRBJ2-7
d_gene: NA
v_gene: TRBV7-6
abundance: NA